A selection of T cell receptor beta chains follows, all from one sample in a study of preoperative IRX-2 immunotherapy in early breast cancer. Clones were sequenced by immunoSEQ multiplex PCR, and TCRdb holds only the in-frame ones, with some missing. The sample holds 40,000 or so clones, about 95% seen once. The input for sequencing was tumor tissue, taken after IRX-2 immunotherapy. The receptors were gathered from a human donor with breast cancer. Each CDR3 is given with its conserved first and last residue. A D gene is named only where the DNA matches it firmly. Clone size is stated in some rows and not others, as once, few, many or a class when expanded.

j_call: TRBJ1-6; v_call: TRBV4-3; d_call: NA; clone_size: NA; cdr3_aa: CASSQLRDSDNSPLHF; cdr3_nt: TGCGCCAGCAGCCAACTCAGGGACTCCGATAATTCACCCCTCCACTTT
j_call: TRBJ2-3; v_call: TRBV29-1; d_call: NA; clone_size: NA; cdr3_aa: CSVVSGSRDTQYF; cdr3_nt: TGCAGCGTTGTTTCAGGTTCACGAGATACGCAGTATTTT
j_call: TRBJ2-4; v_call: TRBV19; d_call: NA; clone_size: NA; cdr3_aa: CASSSGRSEINIQYF; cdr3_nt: TGTGCCAGTAGTTCGGGTAGGTCAGAAATAAACATTCAGTACTTC
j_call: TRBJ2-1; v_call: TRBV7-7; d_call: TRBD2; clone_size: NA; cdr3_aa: CASSPLAGARNEQFF; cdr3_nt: TGTGCCAGCAGCCCTCTAGCGGGGGCGCGGAATGAGCAGTTCTTC
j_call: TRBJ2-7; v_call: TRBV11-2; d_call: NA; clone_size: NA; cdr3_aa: CASSLGFWSYEQYF; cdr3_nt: TGTGCCAGCAGCTTAGGCTTCTGGAGCTACGAGCAGTACTTC
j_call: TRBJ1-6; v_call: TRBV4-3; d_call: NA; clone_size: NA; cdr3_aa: CASSPREYNSPLHF; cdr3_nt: TGCGCCAGCAGCCCCAGGGAATATAATTCACCCCTCCACTTT
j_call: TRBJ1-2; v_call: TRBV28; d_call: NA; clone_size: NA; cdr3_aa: CASSLLPGVDYGYTF; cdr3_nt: TGTGCCAGCAGTTTACTTCCAGGGGTAGACTATGGCTACACCTTC
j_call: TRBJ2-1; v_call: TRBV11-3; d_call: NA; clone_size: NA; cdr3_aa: CASSPQGGDNEQFF; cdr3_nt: TGTGCCAGCAGCCCTCAAGGGGGGGACAATGAGCAGTTCTTC
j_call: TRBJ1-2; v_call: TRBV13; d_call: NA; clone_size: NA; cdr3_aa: CASSLDLYGYTF; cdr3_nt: TGTGCCAGCAGCTTAGACCTCTATGGCTACACCTTC
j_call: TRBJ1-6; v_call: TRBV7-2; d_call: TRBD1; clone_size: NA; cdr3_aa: CASSHVGIQGGRDNSPLHF; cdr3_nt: TGTGCCAGCAGCCATGTGGGAATCCAGGGGGGTAGGGATAATTCACCCCTCCACTTT
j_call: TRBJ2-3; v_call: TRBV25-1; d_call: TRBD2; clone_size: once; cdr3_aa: CASRRGSDTQYF; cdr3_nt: TGTGCCTCAAGGCGGGGGTCAGATACGCAGTATTTT
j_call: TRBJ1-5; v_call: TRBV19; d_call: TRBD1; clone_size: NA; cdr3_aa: CASARGGNQPQHF; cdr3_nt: TGTGCCTCCGCCAGGGGGGGCAATCAGCCCCAGCATTTT
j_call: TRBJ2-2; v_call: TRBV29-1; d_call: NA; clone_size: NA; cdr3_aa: CSVERGWGELFF; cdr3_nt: TGCAGCGTTGAACGGGGTTGGGGGGAGCTGTTTTTT
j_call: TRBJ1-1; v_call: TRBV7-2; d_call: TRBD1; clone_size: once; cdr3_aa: CASSLRGQGWNTEAFF; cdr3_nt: TGTGCCAGCAGCTTACGTGGACAGGGATGGAACACTGAAGCTTTCTTT
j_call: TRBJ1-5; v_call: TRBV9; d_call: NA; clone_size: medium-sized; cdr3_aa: CASSVGGPNQPQHF; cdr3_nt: TGTGCCAGCAGCGTCGGGGGTCCCAATCAGCCCCAGCATTTT
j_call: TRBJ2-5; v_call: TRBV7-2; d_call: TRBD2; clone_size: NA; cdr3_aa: CASSPSGGTETQYF; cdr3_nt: TGTGCCAGCAGCCCCAGCGGGGGAACAGAGACCCAGTACTTC
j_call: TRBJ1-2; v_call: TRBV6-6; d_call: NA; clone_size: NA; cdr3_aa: CASRLGQSYGYTF; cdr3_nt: TGTGCCAGCAGACTTGGACAGAGCTATGGCTACACCTTC
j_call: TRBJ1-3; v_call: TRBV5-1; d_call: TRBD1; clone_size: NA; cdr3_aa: CASSGTAGDTIYF; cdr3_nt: TGCGCCAGCAGCGGGACAGCAGGGGACACCATATATTTT
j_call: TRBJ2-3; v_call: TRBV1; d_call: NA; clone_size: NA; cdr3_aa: CTSSHVGKDTQYF; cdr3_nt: TGCACCAGCAGCCACGTCGGGAAAGATACGCAGTATTTT
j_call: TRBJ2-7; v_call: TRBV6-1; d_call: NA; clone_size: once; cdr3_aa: CASGGRGPYEQYF; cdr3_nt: TGTGCCAGCGGGGGGCGGGGGCCCTACGAGCAGTACTTC
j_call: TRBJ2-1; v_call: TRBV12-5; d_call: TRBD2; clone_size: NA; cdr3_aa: CASGLGLAGDNNEQFF; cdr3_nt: TGTGCTAGTGGTTTGGGACTAGCGGGAGATAACAATGAGCAGTTCTTC
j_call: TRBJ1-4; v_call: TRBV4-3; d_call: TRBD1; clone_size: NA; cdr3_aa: CASSQDHVGQGDNEKLFF; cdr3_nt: TGCGCCAGCAGCCAAGATCACGTGGGACAGGGGGATAATGAAAAACTGTTTTTT
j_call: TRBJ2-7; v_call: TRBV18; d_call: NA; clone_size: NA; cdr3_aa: CASSAERSMGYEQYF; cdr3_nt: TGTGCCAGCTCAGCCGAGAGGTCGATGGGATACGAGCAGTACTTC
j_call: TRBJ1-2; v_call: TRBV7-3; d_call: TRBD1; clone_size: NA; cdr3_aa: CASSSTGGRGYTF; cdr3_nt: TGTGCCAGCAGCTCGACAGGGGGCAGGGGCTACACCTTC
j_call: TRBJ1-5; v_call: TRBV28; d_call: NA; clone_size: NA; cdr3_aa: CASRTGPGGQPQHF; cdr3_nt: TGTGCCAGCAGAACTGGGCCCGGGGGGCAGCCCCAGCATTTT
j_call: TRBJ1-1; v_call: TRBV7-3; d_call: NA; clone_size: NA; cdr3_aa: CASSLSGNTEAFF; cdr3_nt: TGTGCCAGCAGCTTATCCGGGAACACTGAAGCTTTCTTT
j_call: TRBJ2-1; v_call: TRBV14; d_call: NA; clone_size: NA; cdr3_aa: CASSPYGAENGNEQFF; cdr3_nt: TGTGCCAGCAGCCCTTACGGCGCCGAAAACGGCAATGAGCAGTTCTTC
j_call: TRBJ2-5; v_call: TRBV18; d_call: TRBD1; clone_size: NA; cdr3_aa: CASSPGTAQETQYF; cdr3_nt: TGTGCCAGCTCACCCGGGACAGCACAAGAGACCCAGTACTTC
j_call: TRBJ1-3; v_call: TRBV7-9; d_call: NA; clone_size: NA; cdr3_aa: CASSFRQVGNTIYF; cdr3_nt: TGTGCCAGCAGCTTCCGACAGGTTGGAAACACCATATATTTT
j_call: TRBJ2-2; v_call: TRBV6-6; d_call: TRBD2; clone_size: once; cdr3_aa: CASSPIAGAGELFF; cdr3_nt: TGTGCCAGCAGTCCTATAGCGGGGGCTGGGGAGCTGTTTTTT
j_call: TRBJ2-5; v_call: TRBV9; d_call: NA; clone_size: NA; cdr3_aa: CASSVGGRGETQYF; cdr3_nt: TGTGCCAGCAGCGTAGGGGGCCGAGGAGAGACCCAGTACTTC
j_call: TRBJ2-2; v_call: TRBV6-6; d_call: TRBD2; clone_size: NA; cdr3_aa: CASRLAVNTGELFF; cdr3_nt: TGTGCTTCAAGACTAGCGGTTAACACCGGGGAGCTGTTTTTT
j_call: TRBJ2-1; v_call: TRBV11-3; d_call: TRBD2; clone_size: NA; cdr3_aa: CASSPGLAGDNEQFF; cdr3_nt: TGTGCCAGCAGCCCCGGACTAGCGGGGGATAATGAGCAGTTCTTC
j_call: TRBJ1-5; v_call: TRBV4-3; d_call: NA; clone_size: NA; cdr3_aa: CASSPYIVRGQPQHF; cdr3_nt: TGCGCCAGCAGCCCCTATATCGTACGGGGGCAGCCCCAGCATTTT
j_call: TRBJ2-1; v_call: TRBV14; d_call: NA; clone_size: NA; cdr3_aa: CASSQRDHYNEQFF; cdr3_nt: TGTGCCAGCAGCCAACGGGACCACTATAATGAGCAGTTCTTC
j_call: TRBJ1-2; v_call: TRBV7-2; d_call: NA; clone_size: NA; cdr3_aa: CASSLDHYGYTF; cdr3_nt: TGTGCCAGCAGCTTAGATCACTATGGCTACACCTTC
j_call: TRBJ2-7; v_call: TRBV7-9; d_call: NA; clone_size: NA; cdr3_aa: CASSFRGPGGEQYF; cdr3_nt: TGTGCCAGCAGCTTCCGGGGCCCCGGGGGCGAGCAGTACTTC
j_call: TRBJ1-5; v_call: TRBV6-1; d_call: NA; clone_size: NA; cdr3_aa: CASSGLGGNPGNQPQHF; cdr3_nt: TGTGCCAGCAGTGGACTCGGGGGCAACCCTGGCAATCAGCCCCAGCATTTT
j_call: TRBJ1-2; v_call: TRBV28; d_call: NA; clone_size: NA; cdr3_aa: CASSSLGGRDYYGYTF; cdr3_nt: TGTGCCAGCAGTTCCCTGGGGGGACGGGACTACTATGGCTACACCTTC
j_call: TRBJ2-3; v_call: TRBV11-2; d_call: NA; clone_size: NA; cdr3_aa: CASSLANRLSTDTQYF; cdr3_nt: TGTGCCAGCAGCTTAGCTAACAGGCTAAGCACAGATACGCAGTATTTT
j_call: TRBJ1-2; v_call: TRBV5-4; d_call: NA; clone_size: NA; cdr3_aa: CASSLAGAVYGYTF; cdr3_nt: TGTGCCAGCAGCTTGGCAGGGGCCGTCTATGGCTACACCTTC
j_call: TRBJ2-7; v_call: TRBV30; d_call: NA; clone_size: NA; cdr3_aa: CAWRGRYEQYF; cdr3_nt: TGTGCCTGGAGGGGGAGATACGAGCAGTACTTC
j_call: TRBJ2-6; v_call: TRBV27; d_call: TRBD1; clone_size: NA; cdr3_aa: CASSPGQVSSGANVLTF; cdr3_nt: TGTGCCAGCAGTCCTGGACAGGTTTCCTCTGGGGCCAACGTCCTGACTTTC
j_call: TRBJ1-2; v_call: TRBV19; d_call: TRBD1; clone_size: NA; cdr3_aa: CASSITGGTNYGYTF; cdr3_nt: TGTGCCAGTAGTATCACAGGGGGGACCAACTATGGCTACACCTTC
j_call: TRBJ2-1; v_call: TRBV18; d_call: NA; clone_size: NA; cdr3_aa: CASSPGLKTYNEQFF; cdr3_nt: TGTGCCAGCTCACCAGGACTGAAGACCTACAATGAGCAGTTCTTC
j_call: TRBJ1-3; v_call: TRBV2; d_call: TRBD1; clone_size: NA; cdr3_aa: CASGTDGNTIYF; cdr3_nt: TGTGCCAGCGGGACAGATGGAAACACCATATATTTT
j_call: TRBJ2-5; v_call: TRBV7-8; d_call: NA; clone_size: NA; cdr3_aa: CASSLDRAETQYF; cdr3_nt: TGTGCCAGCAGCTTAGACAGGGCAGAGACCCAGTACTTC
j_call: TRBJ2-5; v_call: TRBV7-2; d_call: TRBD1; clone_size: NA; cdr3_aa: CASSPQGQVQETQYF; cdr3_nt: TGTGCCAGCAGCCCTCAGGGACAGGTCCAAGAGACCCAGTACTTC
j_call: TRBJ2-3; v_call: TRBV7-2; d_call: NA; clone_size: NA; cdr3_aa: CASSVEDTQYF; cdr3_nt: TGTGCCAGCAGCGTCGAGGATACGCAGTATTTT
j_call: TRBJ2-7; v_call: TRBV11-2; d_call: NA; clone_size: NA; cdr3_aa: CASSWVSETYEQYF; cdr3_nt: TGTGCCAGCAGCTGGGTATCGGAAACCTACGAGCAGTACTTC
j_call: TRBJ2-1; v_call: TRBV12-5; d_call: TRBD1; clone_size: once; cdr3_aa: CASGRDRNNEQFF; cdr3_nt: TGTGCTAGTGGCCGGGACAGGAACAATGAGCAGTTCTTC
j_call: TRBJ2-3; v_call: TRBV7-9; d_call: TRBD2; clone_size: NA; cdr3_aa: CASSPLAGADTQYF; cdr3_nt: TGTGCCAGCAGCCCTCTAGCGGGGGCAGATACGCAGTATTTT
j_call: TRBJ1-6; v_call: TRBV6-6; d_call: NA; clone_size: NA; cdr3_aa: CASSRVNPSYNSPLHF; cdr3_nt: TGTGCCAGCAGCCGAGTGAACCCCTCCTATAATTCACCCCTCCACTTT
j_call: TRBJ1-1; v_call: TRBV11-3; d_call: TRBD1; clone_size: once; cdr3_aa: CASSLGPGTAEAFF; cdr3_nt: TGTGCCAGCAGCTTAGGTCCCGGGACAGCTGAAGCTTTCTTT
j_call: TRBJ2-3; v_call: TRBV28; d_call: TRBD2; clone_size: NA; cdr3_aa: CASSLGSGDADTQYF; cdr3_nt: TGTGCCAGCAGTTTGGGTAGCGGGGACGCAGATACGCAGTATTTT
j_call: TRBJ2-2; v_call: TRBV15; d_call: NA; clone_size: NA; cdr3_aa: CATRPPSNTGELFF; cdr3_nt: TGTGCCACCAGGCCTCCCTCGAACACCGGGGAGCTGTTTTTT
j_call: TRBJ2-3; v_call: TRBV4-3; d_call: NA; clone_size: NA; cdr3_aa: CASSPRLASTQYF; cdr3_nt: TGCGCCAGCAGCCCCAGGCTAGCGAGTACGCAGTATTTT
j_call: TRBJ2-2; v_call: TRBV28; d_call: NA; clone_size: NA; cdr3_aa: CASTPPTRGTGELFF; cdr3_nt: TGTGCCAGCACCCCCCCCACCAGGGGAACCGGGGAGCTGTTTTTT
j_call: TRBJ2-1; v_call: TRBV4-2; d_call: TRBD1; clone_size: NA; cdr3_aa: CASSQPDRAADNEQFF; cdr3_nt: TGTGCCAGCAGCCAACCCGACAGGGCGGCAGACAATGAGCAGTTCTTC
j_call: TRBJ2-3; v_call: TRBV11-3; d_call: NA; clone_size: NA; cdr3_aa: CASSVGGSTDTQYF; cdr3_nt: TGTGCCAGCAGCGTAGGGGGTAGCACAGATACGCAGTATTTT